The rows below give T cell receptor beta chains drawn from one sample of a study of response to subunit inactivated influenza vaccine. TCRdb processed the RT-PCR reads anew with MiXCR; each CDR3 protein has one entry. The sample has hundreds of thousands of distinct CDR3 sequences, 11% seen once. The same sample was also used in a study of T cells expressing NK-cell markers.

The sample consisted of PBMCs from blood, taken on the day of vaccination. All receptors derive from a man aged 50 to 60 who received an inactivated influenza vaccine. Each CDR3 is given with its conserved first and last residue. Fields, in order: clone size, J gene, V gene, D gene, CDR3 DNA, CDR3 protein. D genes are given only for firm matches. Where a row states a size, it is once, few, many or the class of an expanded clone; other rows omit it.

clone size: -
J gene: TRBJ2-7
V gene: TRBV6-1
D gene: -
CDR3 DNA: TGTGCCAGCAGTCCGACGGACTGGTACGAGCAGTACTTC
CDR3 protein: CASSPTDWYEQYF

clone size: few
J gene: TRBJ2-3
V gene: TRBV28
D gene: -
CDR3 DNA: TGTGCCACCACTATCAGTCAACCTAGCACAGATACGCAGTATTTT
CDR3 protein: CATTISQPSTDTQYF

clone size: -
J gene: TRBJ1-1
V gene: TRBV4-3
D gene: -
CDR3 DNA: TGCGCCAGCAGCCAAGATGAGGTGGGGAACACTGAAGCTTTCTTT
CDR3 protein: CASSQDEVGNTEAFF

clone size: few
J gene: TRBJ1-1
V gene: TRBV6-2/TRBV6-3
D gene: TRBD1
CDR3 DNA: TGTGCCAGTGGGGACAGGGCCAAGGCTGAAGCTTTCTTT
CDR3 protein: CASGDRAKAEAFF

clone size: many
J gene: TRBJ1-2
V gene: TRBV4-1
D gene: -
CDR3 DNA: TGCGCCAGCAGCCAAGATGTGGGGCGCAGCTATGGCTACACCTTC
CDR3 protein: CASSQDVGRSYGYTF

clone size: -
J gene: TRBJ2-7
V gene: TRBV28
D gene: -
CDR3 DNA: TGTGCCACCCTGCAATACGAGCAGTACTTC
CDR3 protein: CATLQYEQYF

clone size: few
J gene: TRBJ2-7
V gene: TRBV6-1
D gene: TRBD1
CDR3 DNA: TGTGCCAGCGAGGAAGGGGGACAGATCTCCTACGAGCAGTACTTC
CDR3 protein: CASEEGGQISYEQYF

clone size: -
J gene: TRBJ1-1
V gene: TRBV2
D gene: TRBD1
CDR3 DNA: TGTGCCAGCAGTGAAGCGGGGACAGCCGAAGCTTTCTTT
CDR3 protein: CASSEAGTAEAFF

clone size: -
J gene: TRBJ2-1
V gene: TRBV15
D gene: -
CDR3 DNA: TGTGCCACCACTAGTAAGGGGAATGAGCAGTTCTTC
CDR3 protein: CATTSKGNEQFF

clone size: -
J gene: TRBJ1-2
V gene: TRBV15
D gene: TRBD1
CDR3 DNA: TGTGCCACCGGGACAGGGGATCGGGATGGCTACACCTTC
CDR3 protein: CATGTGDRDGYTF

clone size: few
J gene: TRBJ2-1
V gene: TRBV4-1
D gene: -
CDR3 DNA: TGCGCCAGCAGCCAAGAGCCACTTTACAATGAGCAGTTCTTC
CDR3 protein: CASSQEPLYNEQFF

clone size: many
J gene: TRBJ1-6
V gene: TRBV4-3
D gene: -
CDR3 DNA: TGCGCCAGCAGCCAAGAAGTCCTTAATTCACCCCTCCACTTT
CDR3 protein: CASSQEVLNSPLHF

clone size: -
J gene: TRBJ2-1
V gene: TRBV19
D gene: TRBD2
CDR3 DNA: TGTGCCAGTAGACCTGGACTAGCGGGGGGGTACAATGAGCAGTTCTTC
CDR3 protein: CASRPGLAGGYNEQFF

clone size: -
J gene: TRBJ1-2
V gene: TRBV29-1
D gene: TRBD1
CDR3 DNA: TGCAGCGTTGAAGGGACAGGAGCTAACTATGGCTACACCTTC
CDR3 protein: CSVEGTGANYGYTF

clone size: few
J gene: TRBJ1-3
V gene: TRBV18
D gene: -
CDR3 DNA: TGTGCCAGCTCACCTTTGGATTGGGGCTCTGGAAACACCATATATTTT
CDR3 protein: CASSPLDWGSGNTIYF

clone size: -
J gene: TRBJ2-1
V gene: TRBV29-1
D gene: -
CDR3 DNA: TGCAGCGTTGAAGGGCTAGCCACCTACAATGAGCAGTTCTTC
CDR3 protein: CSVEGLATYNEQFF

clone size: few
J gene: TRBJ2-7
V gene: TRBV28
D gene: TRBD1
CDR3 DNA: TGTGCCAGCAAGGAAGAAGGACAGGGTGGCAACGAGCAGTACTTC
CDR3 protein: CASKEEGQGGNEQYF

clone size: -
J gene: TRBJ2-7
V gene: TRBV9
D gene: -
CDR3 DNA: TGTGCCAGCAGCGTAGGGGCAGGGAGAACCTACGAGCAGTACTTC
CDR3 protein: CASSVGAGRTYEQYF

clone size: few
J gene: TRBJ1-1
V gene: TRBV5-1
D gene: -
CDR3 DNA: TGCGCCAGCAGCCCAGGCGAGTGGGATTTAGCTGAAGCTTTCTTT
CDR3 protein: CASSPGEWDLAEAFF

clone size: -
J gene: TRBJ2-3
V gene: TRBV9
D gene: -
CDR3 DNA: TGTGCCAGCAGCGGTCGTGGAGGGAGCACAGATACGCAGTATTTT
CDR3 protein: CASSGRGGSTDTQYF

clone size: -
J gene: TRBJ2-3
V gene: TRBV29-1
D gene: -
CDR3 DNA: TGCAGCGTTGTAGGGGACCACACAGATACGCAGTATTTT
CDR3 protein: CSVVGDHTDTQYF

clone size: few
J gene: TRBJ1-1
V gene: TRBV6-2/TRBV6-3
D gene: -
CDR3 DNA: TGTGCCAGCATTAAGAGGGGAGGGAACACTGAAGCTTTCTTT
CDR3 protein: CASIKRGGNTEAFF

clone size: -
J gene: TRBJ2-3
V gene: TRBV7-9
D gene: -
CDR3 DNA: TGTGCCAGCAGCTTGGCGGGGGCCACAGTCACGCAGTATTTT
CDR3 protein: CASSLAGATVTQYF

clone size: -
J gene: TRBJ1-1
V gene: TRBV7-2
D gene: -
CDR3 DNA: TGTGCCAGCAGCTTAGGCGGCGTTCAGAACACTGAAGCTTTCTTT
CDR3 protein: CASSLGGVQNTEAFF

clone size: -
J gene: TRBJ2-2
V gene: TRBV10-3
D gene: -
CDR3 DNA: TGTGCCATCATAAAGAACACCGGGGAGCTGTTTTTT
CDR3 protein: CAIIKNTGELFF

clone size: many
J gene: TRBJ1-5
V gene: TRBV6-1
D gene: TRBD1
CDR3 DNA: TGTGCCAGCAGTAAGACAGGGATCAATCAGCCCCAGCATTTT
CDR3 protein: CASSKTGINQPQHF

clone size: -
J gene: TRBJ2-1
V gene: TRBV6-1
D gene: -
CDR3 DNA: TGTGCCAGCAGTAATCTACAGGGCCCCGGTGAGCAGTTCTTC
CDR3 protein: CASSNLQGPGEQFF

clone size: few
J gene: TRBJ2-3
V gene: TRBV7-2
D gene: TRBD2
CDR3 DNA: TGTGCCAGCAGCTTAGGGCTAGCGGGGGACCTAAGCACAGATACGCAGTATTTT
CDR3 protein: CASSLGLAGDLSTDTQYF

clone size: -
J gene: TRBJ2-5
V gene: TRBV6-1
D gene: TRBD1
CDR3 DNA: TGTGCCAGCAGTGAAACAGGGGACCAAGAGACCCAGTACTTC
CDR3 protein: CASSETGDQETQYF

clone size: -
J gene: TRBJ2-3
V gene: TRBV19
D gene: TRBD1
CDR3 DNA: TGTGCCAGTAGAGGAACAGGGGGACGTGTCACAGATACGCAGTATTTT
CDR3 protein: CASRGTGGRVTDTQYF

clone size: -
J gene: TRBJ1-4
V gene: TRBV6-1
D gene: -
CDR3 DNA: TGTGCCAGCAAGACAGCCCATAAAAGTGAAAAACTGTTTTTT
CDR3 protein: CASKTAHKSEKLFF

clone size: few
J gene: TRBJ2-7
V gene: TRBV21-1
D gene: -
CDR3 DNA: TGTGCCAGCAGCAAGGGGTTTAAAGCCTCGCACTCCTACGAGCAGTACTTC
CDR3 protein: CASSKGFKASHSYEQYF

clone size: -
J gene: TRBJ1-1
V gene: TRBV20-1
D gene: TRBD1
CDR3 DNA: TGCAGTGCTAGAGATGGACAGGGTGACACTGAAGCTTTCTTT
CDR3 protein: CSARDGQGDTEAFF

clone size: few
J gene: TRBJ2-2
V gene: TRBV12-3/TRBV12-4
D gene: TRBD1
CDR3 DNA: TGTGCCAGCAGCCCGGGACAGGGGAGTATCGGGGAGCTGTTTTTT
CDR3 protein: CASSPGQGSIGELFF

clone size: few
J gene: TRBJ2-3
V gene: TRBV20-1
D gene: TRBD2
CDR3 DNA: TGCAGTGCTAGACCCGGGACTAGCGCACATACGCAGTATTTT
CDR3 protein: CSARPGTSAHTQYF

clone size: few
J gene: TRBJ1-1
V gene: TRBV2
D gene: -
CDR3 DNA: TGTGCCAGCAGTGTCCGGGGGCTAGAAGCTTTCTTT
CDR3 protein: CASSVRGLEAFF